The sequence of this T cell receptor beta chain was determined in a study of cytomegalovirus exposure and HLA in healthy donors. Study-level background: Unique TCRs from HLA-typed donors, around 93 million of them, were held in an early data release.

Findings and caveats of the study: There was a cluster of highly shared sequence variants that was likely a sequencing artifact. TCR beta V segments were, for the most part, productive about 87% or about 30% of the time in an earlier analysis.

Germline CDR1 and CDR2: SGHTS and YDEGEE. V dropped 1 base and J dropped 5 bases, with 12 bases sitting between them. The CDR3 runs to 15 residues. Regarding this clone: What it recognizes is unknown.

The primer mix had 60 Vbeta and 13 Jbeta primers. The assay was immunoSEQ multiplex PCR, and TCRdb's table has in-frame clones only and misses some. The profile shows 200,000 or so clones, about 78% of them singletons. This TCR was recovered from a woman aged 25-40 years in good health and CMV-seronegative. The V call is TRBV5-8, the J call TRBJ2-2, with D possibly being TRBD1 (5 bases). What was sequenced was PBMCs. The CDR3 here is CASSLPGKRTGELFF. Written as DNA, the CDR3 is TGTGCCAGCAGCTTGCCAGGGAAGAGAACCGGGGAGCTGTTTTTT.